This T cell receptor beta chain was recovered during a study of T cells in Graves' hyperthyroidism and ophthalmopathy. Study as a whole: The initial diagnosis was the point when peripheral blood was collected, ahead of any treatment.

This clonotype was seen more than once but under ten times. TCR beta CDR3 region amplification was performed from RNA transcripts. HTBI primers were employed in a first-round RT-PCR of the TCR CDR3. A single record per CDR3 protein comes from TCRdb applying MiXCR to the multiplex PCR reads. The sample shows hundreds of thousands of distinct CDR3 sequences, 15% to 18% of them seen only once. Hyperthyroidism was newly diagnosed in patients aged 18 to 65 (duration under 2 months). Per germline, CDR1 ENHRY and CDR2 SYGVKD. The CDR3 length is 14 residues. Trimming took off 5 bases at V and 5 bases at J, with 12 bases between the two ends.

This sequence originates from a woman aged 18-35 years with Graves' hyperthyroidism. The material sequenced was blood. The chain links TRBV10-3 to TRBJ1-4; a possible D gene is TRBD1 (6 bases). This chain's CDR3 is CAISPQRGNEKLFF. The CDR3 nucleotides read TGTGCCATCAGTCCGCAAAGGGGGAATGAAAAACTGTTTTTT.